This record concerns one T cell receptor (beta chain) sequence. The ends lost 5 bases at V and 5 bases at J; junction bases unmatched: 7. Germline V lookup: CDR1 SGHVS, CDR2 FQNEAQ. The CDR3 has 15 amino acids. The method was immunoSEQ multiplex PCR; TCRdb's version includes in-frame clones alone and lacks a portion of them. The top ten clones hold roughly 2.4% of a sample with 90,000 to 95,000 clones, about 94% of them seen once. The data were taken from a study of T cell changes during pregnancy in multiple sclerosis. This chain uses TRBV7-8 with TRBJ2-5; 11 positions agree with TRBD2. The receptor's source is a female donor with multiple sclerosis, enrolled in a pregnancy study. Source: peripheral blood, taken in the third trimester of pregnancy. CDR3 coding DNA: TGTGCCAGCAGCCTTAGCGGGAGGGCCGGGGAGACCCAGTACTTC. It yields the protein CASSLSGRAGETQYF.